Listed below are T cell receptor beta chains from one sample, sequenced in a study of cytomegalovirus exposure and HLA in healthy donors. Assay used: immunoSEQ multiplex PCR; TCRdb lists only in-frame clones, some missing. The sample carries approximately 150,000 clones, 80% to 90% recorded once. The sample consisted of PBMCs. The receptor source for this set is a man aged 30 to 39 in good health and CMV-seropositive. CDR3s include the opening cysteine and the closing phenylalanine or tryptophan. Clone size is not always given. Where it is, it says once, few, many or a class for expanded clones.

V	size	J	CDR3
TRBV7-9	NA	TRBJ1-5	CSSSSGTGGNQPQHF
TRBV11-2	NA	TRBJ2-2	CASRGQRGELFF
TRBV14	NA	TRBJ2-5	CASNQKNRQETQYF
TRBV9	NA	TRBJ2-3	CASSVAGSADTQYF
TRBV25-1	few	TRBJ1-4	CASSRQAEKLFF
TRBV7-2	NA	TRBJ2-1	CASSLYGGVSSYNEQFF
TRBV6-4	few	TRBJ2-1	CASSASGGEMNEQFF
TRBV21-1	few	TRBJ1-2	CASSLQGANGYTF
TRBV7-2	NA	TRBJ1-3	CASRGDRRNTIYF
TRBV9	NA	TRBJ2-2	CASSPRVGNTGELFF
TRBV11-3	few	TRBJ2-7	CASSLSAVSSYEQYF
TRBV19	NA	TRBJ1-1	CASSIDLEISTEAFF
TRBV7-2	NA	TRBJ2-2	CASSLVAGAFGGELFF
TRBV7-9	NA	TRBJ2-5	CASSSGTSGLNQETQYF
TRBV4-1	NA	TRBJ2-5	CASSQILLDPQYF